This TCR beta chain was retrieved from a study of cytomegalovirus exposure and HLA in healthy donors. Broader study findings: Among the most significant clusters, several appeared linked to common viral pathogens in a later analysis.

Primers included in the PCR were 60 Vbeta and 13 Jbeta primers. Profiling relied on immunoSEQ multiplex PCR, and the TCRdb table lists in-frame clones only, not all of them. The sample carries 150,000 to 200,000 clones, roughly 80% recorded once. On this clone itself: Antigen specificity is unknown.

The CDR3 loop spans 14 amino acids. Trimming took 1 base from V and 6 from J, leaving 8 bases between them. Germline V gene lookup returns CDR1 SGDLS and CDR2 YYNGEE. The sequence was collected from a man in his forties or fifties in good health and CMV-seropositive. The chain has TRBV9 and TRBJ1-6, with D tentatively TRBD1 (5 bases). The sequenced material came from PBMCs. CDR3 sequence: CASSVFDSNSPLHF. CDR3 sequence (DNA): TGTGCCAGCAGCGTATTCGACAGTAATTCACCCCTCCACTTT.